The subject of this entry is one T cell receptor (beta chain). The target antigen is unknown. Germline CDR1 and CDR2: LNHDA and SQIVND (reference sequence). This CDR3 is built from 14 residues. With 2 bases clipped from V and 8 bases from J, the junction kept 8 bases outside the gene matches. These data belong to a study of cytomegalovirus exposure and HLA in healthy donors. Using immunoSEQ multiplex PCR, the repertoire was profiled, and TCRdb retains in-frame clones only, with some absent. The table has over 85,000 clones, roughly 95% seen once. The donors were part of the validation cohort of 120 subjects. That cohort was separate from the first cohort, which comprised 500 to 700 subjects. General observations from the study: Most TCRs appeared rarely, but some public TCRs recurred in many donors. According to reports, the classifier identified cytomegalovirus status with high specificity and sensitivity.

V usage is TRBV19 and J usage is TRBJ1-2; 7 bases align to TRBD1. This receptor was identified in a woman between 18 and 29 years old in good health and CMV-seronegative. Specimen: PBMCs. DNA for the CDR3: TGTGCCAGTAGTATACGACAGGGTATTGAGGGCTACACCTTC. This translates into CASSIRQGIEGYTF.